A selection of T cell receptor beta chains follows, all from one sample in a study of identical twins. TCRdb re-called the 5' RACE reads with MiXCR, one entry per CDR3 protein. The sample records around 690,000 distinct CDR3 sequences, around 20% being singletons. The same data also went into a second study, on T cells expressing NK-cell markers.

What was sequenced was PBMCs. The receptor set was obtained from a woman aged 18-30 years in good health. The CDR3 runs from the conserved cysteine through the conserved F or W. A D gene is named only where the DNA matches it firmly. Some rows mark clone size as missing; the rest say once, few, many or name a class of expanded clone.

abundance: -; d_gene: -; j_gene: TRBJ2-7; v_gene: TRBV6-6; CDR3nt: TGTGCCAGCAGTCCTCCCTTTCCCGACGAGCAGTACTTC; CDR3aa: CASSPPFPDEQYF
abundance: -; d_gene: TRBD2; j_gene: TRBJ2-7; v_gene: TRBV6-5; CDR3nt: TGTGCCAGCAGTTACTCGGCGGGAGGACCCTACGAGCAGTACTTC; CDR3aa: CASSYSAGGPYEQYF
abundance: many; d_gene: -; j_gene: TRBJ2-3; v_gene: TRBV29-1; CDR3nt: TGCAGCGTTGAGGGGAGGCCGACCCCAGATACGCAGTATTTT; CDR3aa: CSVEGRPTPDTQYF
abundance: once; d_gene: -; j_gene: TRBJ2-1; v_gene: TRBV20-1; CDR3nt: TGCAGTGCGAGACGTGGGTACAATGAGCAGTTCTTC; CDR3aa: CSARRGYNEQFF
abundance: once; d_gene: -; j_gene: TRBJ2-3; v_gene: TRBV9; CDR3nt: TGTGCCAGCAGCGTAGCCGGGCGAACTAGCACAGATACGCAGTATTTT; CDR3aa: CASSVAGRTSTDTQYF
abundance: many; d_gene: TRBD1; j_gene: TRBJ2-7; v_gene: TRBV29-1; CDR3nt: TGCAGCGTTTCCGGGACAGGTTTAAACGAGCAGTACTTC; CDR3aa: CSVSGTGLNEQYF
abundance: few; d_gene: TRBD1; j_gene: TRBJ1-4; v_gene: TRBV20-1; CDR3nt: TGCAGTGCTAGAGCAAGGGACAGGGGGCCTGAAAAACTGTTTTTT; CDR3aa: CSARARDRGPEKLFF
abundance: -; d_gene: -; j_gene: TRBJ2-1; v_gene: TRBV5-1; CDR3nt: TGCGCCAGCAGCGCGGCCGGGACAAAATACAATGAGCAGTTCTTC; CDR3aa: CASSAAGTKYNEQFF
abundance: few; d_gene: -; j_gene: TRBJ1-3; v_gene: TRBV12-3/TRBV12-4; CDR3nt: TGTGCCAGCAGTTTGGGATCCGGCGCAGACACCATATATTTT; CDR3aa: CASSLGSGADTIYF
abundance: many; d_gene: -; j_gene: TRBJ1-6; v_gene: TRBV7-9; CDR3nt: TGTGCCAGCAGCTTAGGGGGCGAGTCACCCCTCCACTTT; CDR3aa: CASSLGGESPLHF
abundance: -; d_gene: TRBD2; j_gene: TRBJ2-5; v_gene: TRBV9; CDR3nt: TGTGCCAGCACCGTGTGGGAGGGCCGAGGGGAGACCCAGTACTTC; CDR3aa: CASTVWEGRGETQYF
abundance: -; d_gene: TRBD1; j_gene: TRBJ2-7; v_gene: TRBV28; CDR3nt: TGTGCCAGCAGAGTTACAGGGGTGGTCGAGCAGTACTTC; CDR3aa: CASRVTGVVEQYF
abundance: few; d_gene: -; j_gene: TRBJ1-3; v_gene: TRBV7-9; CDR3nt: TGTGCCAGCAGCTTAGGTGCTGTGGCTGGAAACACCATATATTTT; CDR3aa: CASSLGAVAGNTIYF
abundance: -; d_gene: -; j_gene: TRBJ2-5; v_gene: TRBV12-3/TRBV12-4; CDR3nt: TGTGCCAGCAGTTCCCCGGACAAGGAGACCCAGTACTTC; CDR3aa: CASSSPDKETQYF
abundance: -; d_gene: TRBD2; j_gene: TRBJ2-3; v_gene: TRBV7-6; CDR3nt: TGTGCCAGCAGCTCCCGAGCGGGACGGGATACGCAGTATTTT; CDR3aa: CASSSRAGRDTQYF
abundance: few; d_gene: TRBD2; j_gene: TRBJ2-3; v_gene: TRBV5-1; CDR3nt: TGCGCCAGCGGCGGCGGGAGAGGCACAGATACGCAGTATTTT; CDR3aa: CASGGGRGTDTQYF
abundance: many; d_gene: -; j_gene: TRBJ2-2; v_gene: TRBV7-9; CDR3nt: TGTGCCAGCAGCTTTGACGGCACCGGGGAGCTGTTTTTT; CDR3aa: CASSFDGTGELFF
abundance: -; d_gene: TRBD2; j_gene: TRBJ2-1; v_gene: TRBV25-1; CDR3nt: TGTGCCAGCAGTGAATATAGAGGGGTAGCGGGGCGAGAGCAGTTCTTC; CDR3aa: CASSEYRGVAGREQFF
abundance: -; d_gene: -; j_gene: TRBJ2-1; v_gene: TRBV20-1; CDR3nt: TGCTGTGCTAGAGATCGGGGTAGGGACTCCGAGTACAATGAGCAGTTCTTC; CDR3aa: CCARDRGRDSEYNEQFF
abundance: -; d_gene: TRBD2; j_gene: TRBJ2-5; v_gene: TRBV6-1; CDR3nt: TGTGCCAGCAGCTTCCGGACTAGCGGGGGCCGACAAGAGACCCAGTACTTC; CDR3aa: CASSFRTSGGRQETQYF
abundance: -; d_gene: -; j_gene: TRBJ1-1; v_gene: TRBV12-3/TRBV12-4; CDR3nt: TGTGCCAGCAGCCCGAGGAACCTGAACACTGAAGCTTTCTTT; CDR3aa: CASSPRNLNTEAFF
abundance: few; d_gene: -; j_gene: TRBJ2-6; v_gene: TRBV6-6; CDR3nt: TGTGCCAGCGGGCAGGGCTGGACCAACGTCCTGACTTTC; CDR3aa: CASGQGWTNVLTF
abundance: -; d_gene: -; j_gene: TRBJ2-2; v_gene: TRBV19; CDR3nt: TGTGCCAGTAGTATTCAGCGAACCGGGGAGCTGTTTTTT; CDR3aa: CASSIQRTGELFF
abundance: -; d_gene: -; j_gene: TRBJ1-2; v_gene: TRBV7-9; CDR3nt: TGTGCCAGCAGCTCGACGGGTCTGGATCACTATGGCTACACCTTC; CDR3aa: CASSSTGLDHYGYTF
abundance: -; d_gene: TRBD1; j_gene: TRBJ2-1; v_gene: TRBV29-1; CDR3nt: TGCAGCGTGGGACAGGGGTCCCATGAGCAGTTCTTC; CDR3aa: CSVGQGSHEQFF
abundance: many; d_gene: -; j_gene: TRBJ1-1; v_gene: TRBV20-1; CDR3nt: TGCAGTGCTAGACTCGGGAACACTGAAGCTTTCTTT; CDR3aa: CSARLGNTEAFF